The 10 T cell receptor beta chains presented below share a single source sample, sequenced in a study of blood T cells in healthy people across ages. Next came a second PCR, run for roughly 6 to 11 cycles, which used a sample-barcoded 5' primer along with a J-beta primer mix. From the 5' RACE reads, TCRdb called clonotypes with MiXCR, one entry per CDR3 protein. Of 540,000 or so distinct CDR3 sequences detected, more than 45% appear once; the ten largest clones hold around 24%. The source material was blood. The receptors originated from a man older than 75 in good health.

The sample holds a few counts of this clonotype. The CDR3 sequence: CASSQRGHYNEQFF. As DNA, the CDR3 is TGTGCCAGCAGCCAAAGGGGCCACTACAATGAGCAGTTCTTC. The chain links TRBV3-1 to TRBJ2-1; possible D gene TRBD1, 5 bases. Trimming removed 2 bases at V and 3 bases at J, with 8 bases between. The CDR3 is 14 residues long. Per the germline V gene, CDR1 is LGHDT and CDR2 is YNNKEL (reference sequence).

This clonotype is a singleton in its sample. The gene calls are TRBV20-1 and TRBJ2-1, with TRBD2 matching 8 bases. V dropped 0 bases and J dropped 9; count of bases not matched to a gene: 10. Germline CDR1 reads DFQATT; CDR2 reads SNEGSKA (reference sequence). The CDR3 is 15 residues long. CDR3 region: CSARDAQRGPSEQFF. In nucleotides, the CDR3 is TGCAGTGCTAGAGATGCCCAGCGGGGGCCGAGTGAGCAGTTCTTC.

Concerning this clonotype itself: A read error may explain this, as a much larger clone is one base away. The chain employs TRBV6-1 and TRBJ2-7; the match to TRBD2 covers 9 bases. The CDR3 is 18 amino acids. CDR1 and CDR2 from the germline V gene are MNHNS and SASEGT. The J segment lost 0 bases and the V segment lost 10 bases, leaving 19 bases of the junction unmatched. CDR3 protein: CANTAPSLAGLSSYEQYF. The CDR3 nucleotides are TGTGCCAACACCGCCCCTTCACTAGCGGGCCTCAGCTCCTACGAGCAGTACTTC.

This clonotype has just a few counts. The chain recombines TRBV5-1 with TRBJ2-1; 10 bases map to TRBD2. With V trimmed by 0 bases and J by 13 bases, 4 bases remained unmatched. The CDR3 is made up of 13 amino acids. Germline CDR1 and CDR2: SGHRS and YFSETQ. CDR3 sequence (DNA): TGCGCCAGCAGCTTGGAACTAGCGGGAAAACAGTTCTTC. Protein product: CASSLELAGKQFF.

J is TRBJ2-5 and V is TRBV10-3; D remains ambiguous. The CDR3 has 15 amino acids. Germline assignment: CDR1 ENHRY and CDR2 SYGVKD. The V end lost 3 bases, the J end lost 2 bases, and 13 bases lay between the germline ends. CDR3: CAISDWQRTQETQYF. CDR3 DNA sequence: TGTGCCATCAGTGATTGGCAGAGAACACAAGAGACCCAGTACTTC.

This chain joins TRBV10-3 and TRBJ1-3, with D unresolved. This CDR3 has 13 residues. Per the germline V gene, CDR1 is ENHRY and CDR2 is SYGVKD. V was pared by 5 bases and J by 4 bases, with 9 bases between. This CDR3 reads CAISQGTGNTIYF. The CDR3 DNA follows: TGTGCCATCAGTCAAGGAACGGGAAACACCATATATTTT.

This clonotype was found a few times. This sequence joins TRBV7-9 and TRBJ1-2; D might be TRBD1 (5 bases). CDR1 SEHNR and CDR2 FQNEAQ come from the germline V gene (reference sequence). The CDR3 is 15 amino acids. V dropped 2 bases and J dropped 4 bases, with 14 bases sitting between them. The CDR3 protein is CASSLNGRDRYGYTF. CDR3 nucleotide sequence: TGTGCCAGCAGCTTAAATGGCCGGGACCGCTATGGCTACACCTTC.

The gene calls are TRBV20-1 and TRBJ2-3, with 8 positions matching TRBD2. J lost 10 bases, V lost 0 bases, and 3 bases had no gene match. Germline-derived CDR1 and CDR2 are DFQATT and SNEGSKA (reference sequence). The CDR3 covers 12 residues. CDR3 residues: CSAREGGLAQYF. DNA for the CDR3: TGCAGTGCTAGAGAAGGGGGACTAGCGCAGTATTTT.

This clonotype appeared many times. V usage is TRBV24-1 and J usage is TRBJ2-1; 9 nucleotides line up with TRBD2. From germline, CDR1 is KGHDR and CDR2 SFDVKD. The CDR3 is 16 amino acids. V was clipped by 2 bases and J by 5 bases; unmatched bases: 6. The CDR3 here is CATSDSLAGPNNEQFF. The CDR3 DNA reads TGTGCCACCAGTGATTCCCTAGCGGGACCAAACAATGAGCAGTTCTTC.

This sequence joins TRBV7-2 and TRBJ2-7; 9 bases agree with TRBD2. Germline CDR1 SGHTA, CDR2 FQGNSA. The length of the CDR3 is 13 residues. V shed 5 bases and J 3 bases; nucleotides not matched to a gene: 2. CDR3 amino acids: CASSTSGLYEQYF. In DNA, the CDR3 is TGTGCCAGCAGCACTAGCGGGCTCTACGAGCAGTACTTC.